A selection of T cell receptor beta chains follows, all from one sample in a study of identical twins. TCRdb re-called the 5' RACE reads through MiXCR, storing one row per CDR3 protein. The sample shows 420,000 or so distinct CDR3 sequences, 15% to 20% of them seen only once. The sample taken for sequencing was naive T cells sorted from blood. The receptor source for this set is a man aged 50-60 years in good health. CDR3s include the opening cysteine and the closing phenylalanine or tryptophan. Each record gives: V gene, J gene, CDR3 protein.

V: TRBV6-2/TRBV6-3
J: TRBJ2-7
CDR3: CASSFPGGNYEQYF

V: TRBV7-8
J: TRBJ1-5
CDR3: CASSLDRIGQPQHF

V: TRBV29-1
J: TRBJ1-1
CDR3: CSVDRVGAFF

V: TRBV20-1
J: TRBJ2-1
CDR3: CSAWGASGSKYNEQFF

V: TRBV11-2
J: TRBJ2-3
CDR3: CASSAGSTDTQYF

V: TRBV12-3/TRBV12-4
J: TRBJ1-1
CDR3: CASSLDTVNTEAFF

V: TRBV15
J: TRBJ2-1
CDR3: CATSRATSGGGNEQFF

V: TRBV7-9
J: TRBJ2-1
CDR3: CASSLGSTGRFF

V: TRBV12-3/TRBV12-4
J: TRBJ2-1
CDR3: CASSLMGLGGEQFF

V: TRBV20-1
J: TRBJ1-1
CDR3: CSARDPQGDGAFF

V: TRBV6-5
J: TRBJ2-5
CDR3: CASSYGGLAGEETQYF

V: TRBV20-1
J: TRBJ2-1
CDR3: CSARNTGRRNEQFF

V: TRBV24-1
J: TRBJ2-1
CDR3: CATSDGTSGRPVVF

V: TRBV29-1
J: TRBJ1-2
CDR3: CSVARDVYGYTF

V: TRBV3-1
J: TRBJ1-2
CDR3: CASSRSGTGGYGYTF

V: TRBV5-5
J: TRBJ2-2
CDR3: CASSPNRDREFTGELFF